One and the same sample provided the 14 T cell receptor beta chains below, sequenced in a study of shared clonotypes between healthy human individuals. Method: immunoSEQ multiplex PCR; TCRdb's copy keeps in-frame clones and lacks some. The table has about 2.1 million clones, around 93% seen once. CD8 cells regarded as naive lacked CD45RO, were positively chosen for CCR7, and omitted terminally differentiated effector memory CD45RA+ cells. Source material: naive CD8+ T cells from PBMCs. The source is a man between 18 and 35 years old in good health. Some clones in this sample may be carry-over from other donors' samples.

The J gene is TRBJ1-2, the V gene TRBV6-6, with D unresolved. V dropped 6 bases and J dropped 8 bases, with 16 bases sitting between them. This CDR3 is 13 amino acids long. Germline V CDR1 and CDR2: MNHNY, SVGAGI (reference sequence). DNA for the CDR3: TGTGCCAGCAGCTCCGCCGGACCTCTAGGCTACACCTTC. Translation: CASSSAGPLGYTF.

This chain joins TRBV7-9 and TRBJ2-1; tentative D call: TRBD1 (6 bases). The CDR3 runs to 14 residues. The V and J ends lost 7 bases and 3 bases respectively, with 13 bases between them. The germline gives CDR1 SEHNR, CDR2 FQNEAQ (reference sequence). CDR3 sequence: CASIGQLLYNEQFF. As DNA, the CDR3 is TGTGCCAGCATCGGACAGCTCCTCTACAATGAGCAGTTCTTC.

CDR3 DNA: TGTGCCAGCAGTTGGGAACCGACAGCCGTTAATGAAAAACTGTTTTTT. Its protein is CASSWEPTAVNEKLFF. The V and J genes are TRBV28 and TRBJ1-4; a possible D gene is TRBD1 (5 bases). The V gene lost 4 bases and the J gene lost 4 bases, with 16 bases spanning the gap. Germline values: CDR1 MDHEN, CDR2 SYDVKM. The CDR3 length is 16 residues.

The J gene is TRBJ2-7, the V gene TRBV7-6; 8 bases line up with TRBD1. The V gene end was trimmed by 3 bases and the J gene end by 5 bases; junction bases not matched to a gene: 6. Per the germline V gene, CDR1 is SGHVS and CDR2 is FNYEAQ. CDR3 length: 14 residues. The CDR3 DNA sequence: TGTGCCAGCAGCTTGGGGACAGGTGTGCACGAGCAGTACTTC. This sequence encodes CASSLGTGVHEQYF.

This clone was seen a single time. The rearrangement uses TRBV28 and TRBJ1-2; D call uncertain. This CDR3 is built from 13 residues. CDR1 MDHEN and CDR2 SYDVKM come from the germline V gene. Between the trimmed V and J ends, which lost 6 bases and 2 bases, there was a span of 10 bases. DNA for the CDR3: TGTGCCAGCAGGAGAGGAGCCAACTATGGCTACACCTTC. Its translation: CASRRGANYGYTF.

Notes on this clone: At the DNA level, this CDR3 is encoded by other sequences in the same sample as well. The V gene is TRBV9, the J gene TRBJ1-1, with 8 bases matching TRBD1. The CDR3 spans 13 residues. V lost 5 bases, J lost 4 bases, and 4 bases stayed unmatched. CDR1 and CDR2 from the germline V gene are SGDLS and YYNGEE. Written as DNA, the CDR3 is TGTGCCAGCAGTGGACAGGGTGCCACTGAAGCTTTCTTT. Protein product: CASSGQGATEAFF.

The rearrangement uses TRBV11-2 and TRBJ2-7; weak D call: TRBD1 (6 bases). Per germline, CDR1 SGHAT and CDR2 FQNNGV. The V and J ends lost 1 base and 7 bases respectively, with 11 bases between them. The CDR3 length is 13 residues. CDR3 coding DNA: TGTGCCAGCAGCTTAGTAACAGGGAGAGAGCAGTACTTC. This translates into CASSLVTGREQYF.

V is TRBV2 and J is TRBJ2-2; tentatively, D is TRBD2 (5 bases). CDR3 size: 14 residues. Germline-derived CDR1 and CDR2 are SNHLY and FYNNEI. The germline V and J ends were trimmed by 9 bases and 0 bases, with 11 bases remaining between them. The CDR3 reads CARGGSPNTGELFF. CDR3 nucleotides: TGTGCCAGAGGAGGATCACCGAACACCGGGGAGCTGTTTTTT.

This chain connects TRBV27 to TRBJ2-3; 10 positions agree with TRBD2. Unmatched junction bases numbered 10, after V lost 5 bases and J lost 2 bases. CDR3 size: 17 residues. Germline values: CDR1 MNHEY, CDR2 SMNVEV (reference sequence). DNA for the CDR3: TGTGCCAGCAGTCCCAAACTAGCGGGGCCCCCCACAGATACGCAGTATTTT. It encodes CASSPKLAGPPTDTQYF.

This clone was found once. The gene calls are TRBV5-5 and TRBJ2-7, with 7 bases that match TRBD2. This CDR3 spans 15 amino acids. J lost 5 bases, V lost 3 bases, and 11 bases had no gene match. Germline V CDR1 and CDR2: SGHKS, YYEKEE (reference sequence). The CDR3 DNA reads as TGTGCCAGCAGCTCCCGGACTAGAGGCCTCAACGAGCAGTACTTC. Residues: CASSSRTRGLNEQYF.

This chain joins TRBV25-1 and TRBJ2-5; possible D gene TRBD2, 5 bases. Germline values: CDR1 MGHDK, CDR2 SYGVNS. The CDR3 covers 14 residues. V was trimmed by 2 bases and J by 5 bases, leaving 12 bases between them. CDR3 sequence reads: CASSEGVGVETQYF. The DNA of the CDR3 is TGTGCCAGCAGTGAAGGTGTGGGAGTGGAGACCCAGTACTTC.

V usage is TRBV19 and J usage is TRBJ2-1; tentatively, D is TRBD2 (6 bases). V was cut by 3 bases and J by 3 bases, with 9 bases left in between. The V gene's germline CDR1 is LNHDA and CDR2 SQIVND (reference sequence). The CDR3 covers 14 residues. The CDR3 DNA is TGTGCCAGTAGTATTATTAGCGGCTACAATGAGCAGTTCTTC. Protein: CASSIISGYNEQFF.

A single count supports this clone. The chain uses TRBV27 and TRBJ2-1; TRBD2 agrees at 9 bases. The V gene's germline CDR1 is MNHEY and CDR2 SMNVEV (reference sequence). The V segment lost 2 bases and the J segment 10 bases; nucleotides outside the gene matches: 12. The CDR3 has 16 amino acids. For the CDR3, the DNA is TGTGCCAGCAGTTTAGCGGCTAGCGGGACTATCAGGGAGCAGTTCTTC. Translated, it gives CASSLAASGTIREQFF.

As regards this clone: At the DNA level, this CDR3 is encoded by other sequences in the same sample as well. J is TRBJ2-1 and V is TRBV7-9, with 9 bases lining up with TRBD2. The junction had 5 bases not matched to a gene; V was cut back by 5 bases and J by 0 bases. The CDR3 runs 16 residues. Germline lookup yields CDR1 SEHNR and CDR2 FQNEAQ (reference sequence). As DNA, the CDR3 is TGTGCCAGCAGCCCCCTAGCGGGGAGCTCCTACAATGAGCAGTTCTTC. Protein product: CASSPLAGSSYNEQFF.